A single T cell receptor beta chain is shown here with its context. The antigen remains unidentified. Method: immunoSEQ multiplex PCR; TCRdb's copy keeps in-frame clones and lacks some. The sample lists roughly 90,000 clones, under 95% seen once, with approximately 6% in the top ten. The data are from a study of graft-versus-host responses after intestinal transplantation. Study in general: Tacrolimus plus steroids were given to all recipients for roughly 3 years, preceded by anti-thymocyte globulin induction.

The specimen was unstimulated CD8+ T cells sorted from spleen or lymph node cells, collected before intestinal transplant. This receptor was taken from a human donor who received an intestinal transplant.

CDR3 coding DNA: TGTGCCAGCAGGACGGATACCAAAAACATTCAGTACTTC. Residues: CASRTDTKNIQYF. This rearrangement joins TRBV6-1 to TRBJ2-4; D is unresolved. CDR3 length: 13 residues. V shed 6 bases and J shed 2 bases, with 8 bases lying between them. Germline V CDR1 and CDR2: MNHNS, SASEGT.